Listed below are T cell receptor beta chains from one sample, sequenced in a study of blood T cell repertoires in COVID-19. The table came from immunoSEQ multiplex PCR; TCRdb's copy has only in-frame clones and leaves some out. In the table there are about 210,000 clones, 81% of which are singletons. Source material: PBMCs or T cells enriched from blood (not recorded which). The receptors derive from a woman between 45 and 60 years old with acute COVID-19. Each CDR3 is given with its conserved first and last residue. D genes are given only for firm matches. Size tells how often a clone was seen (once, few, many) or the class of an expanded clone, and some rows leave it out.

V gene: TRBV5-5
D gene: .
J gene: TRBJ1-3
clone size: .
CDR3 length: 15
CDR3 DNA: TGTGCCAGCAGCTTGGATCGCAGCTCTGGAAACACCATATATTTT
CDR3 protein: CASSLDRSSGNTIYF

V gene: TRBV19
D gene: TRBD1
J gene: TRBJ1-2
clone size: .
CDR3 length: 15
CDR3 DNA: TGTGCCAGTAGTACTGCCGGGACAGTCCTCTATGGCTACACCTTC
CDR3 protein: CASSTAGTVLYGYTF

V gene: TRBV11-3
D gene: .
J gene: TRBJ1-3
clone size: .
CDR3 length: 13
CDR3 DNA: TGTGCCAGCAGCCCTGACAAACAGGACACCATATATTTT
CDR3 protein: CASSPDKQDTIYF

V gene: TRBV28
D gene: .
J gene: TRBJ2-2
clone size: .
CDR3 length: 15
CDR3 DNA: TGTGCCAGCAGTTCCGGGGGGCGGAACACCGGGGAGCTGTTTTTT
CDR3 protein: CASSSGGRNTGELFF

V gene: TRBV3-1/TRBV3-2
D gene: .
J gene: TRBJ1-6
clone size: once
CDR3 length: 12
CDR3 DNA: TGTGCCAGCAGCCATAATAATTCACCCCTCCACTTT
CDR3 protein: CASSHNNSPLHF

V gene: TRBV28
D gene: TRBD2
J gene: TRBJ2-7
clone size: few
CDR3 length: 15
CDR3 DNA: TGTGCCAGCACCTCCTTCCCGGGAGGGTCCTACGAGCAGTACTTC
CDR3 protein: CASTSFPGGSYEQYF

V gene: TRBV7-9
D gene: .
J gene: TRBJ2-2
clone size: .
CDR3 length: 12
CDR3 DNA: TGTGCCAGCAGCTTCTCGGGCGGGGAGCTGTTTTTT
CDR3 protein: CASSFSGGELFF

V gene: TRBV28
D gene: .
J gene: TRBJ2-2
clone size: .
CDR3 length: 13
CDR3 DNA: TGTGCCAGCGGACACAGTAACACCGGGGAGCTGTTTTTT
CDR3 protein: CASGHSNTGELFF

V gene: TRBV14
D gene: .
J gene: TRBJ2-1
clone size: .
CDR3 length: 15
CDR3 DNA: TGTGCCAGCAGCCAAGAATACATCCTTAACAATGAGCAGTTCTTC
CDR3 protein: CASSQEYILNNEQFF

V gene: TRBV7-9
D gene: .
J gene: TRBJ1-4
clone size: .
CDR3 length: 17
CDR3 DNA: TGTGCCAGCAGCCCAGCGGGGGGGCTGAAGGTAAATGAAAAACTGTTTTTT
CDR3 protein: CASSPAGGLKVNEKLFF

V gene: TRBV5-1
D gene: TRBD2
J gene: TRBJ2-1
clone size: .
CDR3 length: 17
CDR3 DNA: TGCGCCAGCAGCTTCGACCTTGGCGGGGGGGCACGCGATGAGCAGTTCTTC
CDR3 protein: CASSFDLGGGARDEQFF

V gene: TRBV10-3
D gene: .
J gene: TRBJ1-1
clone size: .
CDR3 length: 13
CDR3 DNA: TGTGCCATCAAGAGGGACATGAACACTGAAGCTTTCTTT
CDR3 protein: CAIKRDMNTEAFF

V gene: TRBV5-4
D gene: TRBD2
J gene: TRBJ2-2
clone size: many
CDR3 length: 15
CDR3 DNA: TGTGCCAGCAAGCCCGGGGGGGAAGTCACCGGGGAGCTGTTTTTT
CDR3 protein: CASKPGGEVTGELFF

V gene: TRBV28
D gene: .
J gene: TRBJ1-4
clone size: .
CDR3 length: 12
CDR3 DNA: TGTGCCAGCAGTTCAACACAGGACGAGCTGTTTTTT
CDR3 protein: CASSSTQDELFF

V gene: TRBV6-5
D gene: .
J gene: TRBJ2-1
clone size: .
CDR3 length: 15
CDR3 DNA: TGTGCCAGCAGTTTCCTCGAGGGTGGAGGGGTTGAGCAGTTCTTC
CDR3 protein: CASSFLEGGGVEQFF

V gene: TRBV18
D gene: .
J gene: TRBJ1-5
clone size: .
CDR3 length: 16
CDR3 DNA: TGTGCCAGCTCAGCGACGAAAGACAGAAGCAATCAGCCCCAGCATTTT
CDR3 protein: CASSATKDRSNQPQHF

V gene: TRBV6-5
D gene: TRBD1
J gene: TRBJ2-7
clone size: .
CDR3 length: 12
CDR3 DNA: TGTGCCAGCAGTAGACAGGGCTACGAGCAGTACTTC
CDR3 protein: CASSRQGYEQYF

V gene: TRBV11-3
D gene: .
J gene: TRBJ2-7
clone size: .
CDR3 length: 15
CDR3 DNA: TGTGCCAGCAGCTTTGGCCTAACAGTTTCCTACGAGCAGTACTTC
CDR3 protein: CASSFGLTVSYEQYF

V gene: TRBV11-3
D gene: .
J gene: TRBJ2-3
clone size: .
CDR3 length: 16
CDR3 DNA: TGTGCCAGCAGCTTACTTAGTGGGGGGAGCACAGATACGCAGTATTTT
CDR3 protein: CASSLLSGGSTDTQYF

V gene: TRBV18
D gene: .
J gene: TRBJ2-7
clone size: .
CDR3 length: 13
CDR3 DNA: TGTGCCAGCTCAAAGGACAGCACCTACGAGCAGTACTTC
CDR3 protein: CASSKDSTYEQYF

V gene: TRBV3-1/TRBV3-2
D gene: TRBD2
J gene: TRBJ2-7
clone size: .
CDR3 length: 15
CDR3 DNA: TGTGCCAGCAGCCGACCGGGACTAGCGGGAGCCGAGCAGTACTTC
CDR3 protein: CASSRPGLAGAEQYF

V gene: TRBV20-1
D gene: .
J gene: TRBJ1-6
clone size: .
CDR3 length: 10
CDR3 DNA: TGCAGTGCTAGAACAGAAACCCTCCACTTT
CDR3 protein: CSARTETLHF

V gene: TRBV6-5
D gene: TRBD1
J gene: TRBJ1-4
clone size: .
CDR3 length: 15
CDR3 DNA: TGTGCCAGTCTCGGGACAGGGCGGTCTAATGAAAAACTGTTTTTT
CDR3 protein: CASLGTGRSNEKLFF

V gene: TRBV6-6
D gene: TRBD2
J gene: TRBJ2-7
clone size: .
CDR3 length: 15
CDR3 DNA: TGTGCCAGCAGTTACTGGGCGGGGGGGTCCTACGAGCAGTACTTC
CDR3 protein: CASSYWAGGSYEQYF

V gene: TRBV27
D gene: TRBD1
J gene: TRBJ1-2
clone size: few
CDR3 length: 15
CDR3 DNA: TGTGCCAGCAGTTTATCACAGGGGGCCCCCGGAGTCTACACCTTC
CDR3 protein: CASSLSQGAPGVYTF

V gene: TRBV6-1
D gene: .
J gene: TRBJ1-6
clone size: .
CDR3 length: 18
CDR3 DNA: TGTGCCAGCAGTGCAAGTACGGCGGGAGCCGTATATAATTCACCCCTCCACTTT
CDR3 protein: CASSASTAGAVYNSPLHF

V gene: TRBV5-4
D gene: .
J gene: TRBJ2-5
clone size: .
CDR3 length: 18
CDR3 DNA: TGTGCCAGCAGCTTGGGGGCCTATATATTCCAGGGTCAAGAGACCCAGTACTTC
CDR3 protein: CASSLGAYIFQGQETQYF

V gene: TRBV7-3
D gene: TRBD2
J gene: TRBJ2-1
clone size: .
CDR3 length: 15
CDR3 DNA: TGTGCCAGCAGCTACCTAGCGGGAATCAGCAATGAGCAGTTCTTC
CDR3 protein: CASSYLAGISNEQFF

V gene: TRBV14
D gene: .
J gene: TRBJ1-1
clone size: .
CDR3 length: 14
CDR3 DNA: TGTGCCAGCAGCCAGGGGCTCCAGTCCACTGAAGCTTTCTTT
CDR3 protein: CASSQGLQSTEAFF

V gene: TRBV19
D gene: TRBD1
J gene: TRBJ2-5
clone size: .
CDR3 length: 15
CDR3 DNA: TGTGCCAGTAGTAGTACAGGGGAGAGGGGGGAGACCCAGTACTTC
CDR3 protein: CASSSTGERGETQYF

V gene: TRBV27
D gene: TRBD1
J gene: TRBJ1-1
clone size: .
CDR3 length: 14
CDR3 DNA: TGTGCCAGCAGTCCTCAGACAGGGGACACTGAAGCTTTCTTT
CDR3 protein: CASSPQTGDTEAFF

V gene: TRBV2
D gene: .
J gene: TRBJ2-1
clone size: .
CDR3 length: 17
CDR3 DNA: TGTGCCAGCAGTGAAGCCCGGGGGACAGCCCGTTACAATGAGCAGTTCTTC
CDR3 protein: CASSEARGTARYNEQFF

V gene: TRBV5-1
D gene: .
J gene: TRBJ2-7
clone size: once
CDR3 length: 15
CDR3 DNA: TGCGCCAGCAGCTTGGTGGCAGGGAAAGCCTACGAGCAGTACTTC
CDR3 protein: CASSLVAGKAYEQYF

V gene: TRBV5-4
D gene: .
J gene: TRBJ2-3
clone size: .
CDR3 length: 15
CDR3 DNA: TGTGCCAGCAGCTTGGATGGCGGGGGCACAGATACGCAGTATTTT
CDR3 protein: CASSLDGGGTDTQYF

V gene: TRBV5-6
D gene: TRBD1
J gene: TRBJ1-1
clone size: .
CDR3 length: 15
CDR3 DNA: TGTGCCAGCAGCAACGGACAGGGCTATAACACTGAAGCTTTCTTT
CDR3 protein: CASSNGQGYNTEAFF

V gene: TRBV7-2
D gene: TRBD1
J gene: TRBJ1-4
clone size: .
CDR3 length: 15
CDR3 DNA: TGTGCCAGCAGCTTACGACAGGGGGCCACCGAAAAACTGTTTTTT
CDR3 protein: CASSLRQGATEKLFF

V gene: TRBV7-2
D gene: .
J gene: TRBJ1-6
clone size: .
CDR3 length: 16
CDR3 DNA: TGTGCCAGCAGCTTAGAGGGGTTAGCCTTTAATTCACCCCTCCACTTT
CDR3 protein: CASSLEGLAFNSPLHF

V gene: TRBV7-2
D gene: .
J gene: TRBJ1-6
clone size: .
CDR3 length: 15
CDR3 DNA: TGTGCCAGCAGCTTAGGGTTCATGACAAGTTCACCCCTCCACTTT
CDR3 protein: CASSLGFMTSSPLHF

V gene: TRBV9
D gene: TRBD1
J gene: TRBJ1-2
clone size: .
CDR3 length: 16
CDR3 DNA: TGTGCCAGCAGCGTAGGGGGGACAGGGGGCGCTAATGGCTACACCTTC
CDR3 protein: CASSVGGTGGANGYTF

V gene: TRBV7-9
D gene: .
J gene: TRBJ1-1
clone size: .
CDR3 length: 13
CDR3 DNA: TGTGCCAGCAGCTCGACAGTGAACACTGAAGCTTTCTTT
CDR3 protein: CASSSTVNTEAFF

V gene: TRBV4-3
D gene: TRBD1
J gene: TRBJ2-1
clone size: .
CDR3 length: 17
CDR3 DNA: TGCGCCAGCAGCCAAGATGTCGGGACAGGGGGGAACAATGAGCAGTTCTTC
CDR3 protein: CASSQDVGTGGNNEQFF

V gene: TRBV10-3
D gene: TRBD1
J gene: TRBJ2-3
clone size: .
CDR3 length: 16
CDR3 DNA: TGTGCCATCAGTGAGAAGGACAGGGAGAGCACAGATACGCAGTATTTT
CDR3 protein: CAISEKDRESTDTQYF

V gene: TRBV28
D gene: TRBD1
J gene: TRBJ1-6
clone size: once
CDR3 length: 14
CDR3 DNA: TGTGCCAGCAGTCGACAGGGGTGGAATTCACCCCTCCACTTT
CDR3 protein: CASSRQGWNSPLHF

V gene: TRBV15
D gene: .
J gene: TRBJ2-7
clone size: .
CDR3 length: 13
CDR3 DNA: TGTGCCACCAGCAGAGATCTAGGCTACGAGCAGTACTTC
CDR3 protein: CATSRDLGYEQYF

V gene: TRBV29-1
D gene: .
J gene: TRBJ2-1
clone size: .
CDR3 length: 14
CDR3 DNA: TGCAGCGTTGAAGTCGGGGGAGTCTACAATGAGCAGTTCTTC
CDR3 protein: CSVEVGGVYNEQFF

V gene: TRBV24-1
D gene: TRBD1
J gene: TRBJ2-1
clone size: .
CDR3 length: 15
CDR3 DNA: TGTGCCACCAGTGATTTGCGGACAGGGGGCAATGAGCAGTTCTTC
CDR3 protein: CATSDLRTGGNEQFF

V gene: TRBV5-1
D gene: TRBD1
J gene: TRBJ1-1
clone size: .
CDR3 length: 16
CDR3 DNA: TGCGCCAGCAGCTCGACAGGGGCCGCATCACGGAGTGATGGTTCCTTT
CDR3 protein: CASSSTGAASRSDGSF

V gene: TRBV4-3
D gene: TRBD1
J gene: TRBJ2-7
clone size: .
CDR3 length: 15
CDR3 DNA: TGCGCCAGCAGCCCCCGGACAGGGGGACAATACGAGCAGTACTTC
CDR3 protein: CASSPRTGGQYEQYF

V gene: TRBV3-1/TRBV3-2
D gene: .
J gene: TRBJ1-1
clone size: few
CDR3 length: 14
CDR3 DNA: TGTGCCAGCGCGGGGTACGGGGAGAACACTGAAGCTTTCTTT
CDR3 protein: CASAGYGENTEAFF

V gene: TRBV7-2
D gene: TRBD1
J gene: TRBJ1-2
clone size: .
CDR3 length: 14
CDR3 DNA: TGTGCCAGCAGTCCAGATAGGGGGCTCCGGGGCTACACCTTC
CDR3 protein: CASSPDRGLRGYTF

V gene: TRBV18
D gene: TRBD2
J gene: TRBJ2-7
clone size: .
CDR3 length: 14
CDR3 DNA: TGTGCCAGCTCACCGCAGGGAGGGGACTACGAGCAGTACTTC
CDR3 protein: CASSPQGGDYEQYF

V gene: TRBV27
D gene: TRBD1
J gene: TRBJ2-3
clone size: .
CDR3 length: 14
CDR3 DNA: TGTGCCAGCAGACGACAGGGGAGCGGAGATACGCAGTATTTT
CDR3 protein: CASRRQGSGDTQYF

V gene: TRBV10-3
D gene: TRBD1
J gene: TRBJ1-2
clone size: few
CDR3 length: 16
CDR3 DNA: TGTGCCATCAGTCAAAACCGGGACAGGGACAACTATGGCTACACCTTC
CDR3 protein: CAISQNRDRDNYGYTF

V gene: TRBV28
D gene: .
J gene: TRBJ2-1
clone size: once
CDR3 length: 15
CDR3 DNA: TGTGCCAGCAGTTTATATGGGACACCCTACAATGAGCAGTTCTTC
CDR3 protein: CASSLYGTPYNEQFF